This T cell receptor (beta chain) stems from a study of identifying expanded T cells in peripheral blood. Study observations and caveats: Differentially abundant clones: roughly 1.3 between replicates, about 16 at approximately 13 days, approximately 18 at four. Approximately two-week clone count variance significantly increased as total template count grew.

Some clones are missing from TCRdb's copy, which holds only in-frame ones; the method was immunoSEQ multiplex PCR. The repertoire consists of more than 95,000 clones, with roughly 84% occurring once and the leading ten covering 3% to 3.5%. About this clone itself: Its antigen remains unidentified.

No infections or other immune events were documented during collection. The clonotype was recovered from a person between 18 and 70 years old in good health. Sequenced input: blood.

The CDR3 protein is CSVVTGFMNTEAFF. The CDR3 DNA follows: TGCAGCGTTGTAACCGGATTCATGAACACTGAAGCTTTCTTT. The chain links TRBV29-1 to TRBJ1-1, with no clear D. Germline CDR1 is SQVTM and CDR2 is ANQGSEA. V lost 4 bases to trimming and J lost 0 bases, with 12 bases between them. This CDR3 is 14 amino acids long.